What follows are 8 T cell receptor beta chains derived from one specimen sequenced in a study of post-analysis software for immune sequencing data. Notes on the study in general: The five TRBV segments detected at higher frequency in patients than in controls included TRBV5-6, TRBV5-1 and TRBV20-1.

These TCRs' antigens remain unknown. Sequencing libraries made from TCR beta cDNA carried unique molecular identifiers. Each CDR3 protein gets one entry after TCRdb re-called the PCR reads with MiXCR. The table shows more than 450,000 distinct CDR3 sequences, with roughly two fifths occurring only once. The sequenced material came from blood. The receptors derive from a girl aged 10-17 years with multiple sclerosis.

The V call is TRBV7-2, the J call TRBJ2-1, with TRBD2 identical over 12 bases. CDR3 length equals 16 residues. CDR1 and CDR2 from the germline V gene are SGHTA and FQGNSA. Trimming took 0 bases from V and 8 from J; bases not matched to a gene: 5. In nucleotides, the CDR3 is TGTGCCAGCAGCTTAGCGCTAGCGGGGGGGCCCGATGAGCAGTTCTTC. Its protein is CASSLALAGGPDEQFF.

In its sample, this clonotype was seen a few times. This CDR3 reads CASSLATSGESYEQYF. Written as DNA, the CDR3 is TGCGCCAGCAGCTTGGCGACTAGCGGAGAGAGCTACGAGCAGTACTTC. V gene TRBV5-1 combines with J gene TRBJ2-7, with 9 bases fitting TRBD2. The V gene end was trimmed by 0 bases and the J gene end by 3 bases; junction bases not matched to a gene: 7. This CDR3 is 16 amino acids long. CDR1 SGHRS and CDR2 YFSETQ come from the germline V gene.

The chain carries TRBV5-1 and TRBJ2-1; a weak D match, TRBD2 (5 bases). Trimming cost V 0 bases and J 12 bases, with 10 bases left between them. Germline V gene data show CDR1 as SGHRS and CDR2 as YFSETQ. The CDR3 spans 12 residues. The DNA for the CDR3 is TGCGCCAGCAGCTTGGCCCGCGGGCTGCAGTTCTTC. It specifies CASSLARGLQFF.

The chain joins TRBV20-1 to TRBJ2-1, with TRBD1 identical over 10 bases. Unmatched junction bases numbered 11, after V lost 2 bases and J lost 1 base. Germline assignment: CDR1 DFQATT and CDR2 SNEGSKA (reference sequence). CDR3 length: 18 residues. The DNA of the CDR3 is TGCAGTGCTAGAAGGGGGACAGGGGTAGGGATTTCCTACAATGAGCAGTTCTTC. This encodes CSARRGTGVGISYNEQFF.

The rearrangement joins TRBV4-1 to TRBJ1-5; TRBD1 matches at 9 bases. This CDR3 contains 17 residues. Germline CDR1 and CDR2: MGHRA and YSYEKL. The trim removed 3 bases at V and 2 bases at J, leaving 8 bases unmatched. CDR3 in DNA: TGCGCCAGCAGCCAGGCTACAGGGGGCTTGGGCAATCAGCCCCAGCATTTT. Amino acids: CASSQATGGLGNQPQHF.

V and J are TRBV4-2 and TRBJ2-1; the match to TRBD2 covers 8 bases. The germline gives CDR1 LGHNA, CDR2 YNFKEQ. V shed 0 bases and J 6 bases; nucleotides not matched to a gene: 10. The CDR3 has 17 amino acids. This CDR3 reads CASSQDELAERINEQFF. The DNA of the CDR3 is TGTGCCAGCAGCCAAGATGAACTAGCGGAGCGTATCAATGAGCAGTTCTTC.

The chain has TRBV7-9 and TRBJ2-1, with 8 bases identical to TRBD1. Germline V lookup: CDR1 SEHNR, CDR2 FQNEAQ (reference sequence). The CDR3 contains 14 residues. Trimming cost V 1 base and J 7 bases; bases outside gene matches: 3. CDR3 region: CASSLVGTGNEQFF. CDR3 bases: TGTGCCAGCAGCTTAGTTGGGACAGGAAATGAGCAGTTCTTC.

The chain couples TRBV7-2 to TRBJ1-2; a weak D match, TRBD1 (5 bases). Germline CDR1 and CDR2: SGHTA and FQGNSA. The CDR3 spans 16 residues. Trimming stripped 1 base from V and 1 base from J, with 13 bases between. DNA of the CDR3: TGTGCCAGCAGCTTAGGTCTGAGACAGATTAACTATGGCTACACCTTC. Translating gives CASSLGLRQINYGYTF.